This T cell receptor (beta chain) appears in the sequencing data of a study of memory CD4+ T cells and cytomegalovirus serostatus. Whole-study context: This sample comes from healthy Belgian adults, 8 to 10 CMV seropositive, approximately 25 seronegative.

Germline V gene data show CDR1 as SGHTA and CDR2 as FQGTGA. The CDR3 contains 14 residues. Trimming took 6 bases from V and 0 from J, leaving 8 bases between them. As concerns this clone: Antigen unknown.

The sort gate was single viable CD3+CD4+CD8-CD45RO+ cells for memory CD4+ T cells. Source study methods: After removing out-of-frame reads, 2 million to 2.5 million distinct TCRbeta sequences remained. Using immunoSEQ multiplex PCR, the repertoire was profiled, and TCRdb retains in-frame clones only, with some absent. The V and J calls and clone size are taken from that table; D and trimming were inferred from the DNA. In the table there are fewer than 40,000 clones, 70% to 85% of which are singletons. Study-wide points: Of 150 to 200 reported CMV TCRbeta sequences, just over 65 were found in memory CD4+ repertoires. CMV serostatus prediction reached median AUC approximately 0.95, or 0.91 with US-trained model.

This receptor was obtained from an adult in good health and CMV-seropositive. The rearrangement joins TRBV7-3 to TRBJ2-2; TRBD2 is a possible D gene (6 bases). Sequencing input: memory CD4+ T cells from blood. The CDR3 nucleotides read TGTGCCAGCAGTGGGGGGTCGAACACCGGGGAGCTGTTTTTT. Protein: CASSGGSNTGELFF.